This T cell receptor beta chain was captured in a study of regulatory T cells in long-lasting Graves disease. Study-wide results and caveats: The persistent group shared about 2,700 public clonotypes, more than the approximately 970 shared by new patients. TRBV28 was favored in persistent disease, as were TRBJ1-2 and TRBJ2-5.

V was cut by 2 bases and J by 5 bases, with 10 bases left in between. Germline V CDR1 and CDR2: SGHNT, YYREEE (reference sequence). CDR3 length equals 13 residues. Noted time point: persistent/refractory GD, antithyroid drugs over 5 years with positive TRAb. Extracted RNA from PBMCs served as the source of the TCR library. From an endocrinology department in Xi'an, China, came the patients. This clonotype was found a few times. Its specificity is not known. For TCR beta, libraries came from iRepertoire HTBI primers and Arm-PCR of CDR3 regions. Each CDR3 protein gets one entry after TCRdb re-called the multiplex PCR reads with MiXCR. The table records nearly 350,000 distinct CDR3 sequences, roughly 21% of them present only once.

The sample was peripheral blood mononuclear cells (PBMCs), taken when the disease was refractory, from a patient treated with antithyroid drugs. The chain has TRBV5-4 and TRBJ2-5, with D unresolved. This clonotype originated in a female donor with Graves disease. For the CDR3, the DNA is TGTGCCAGCAGCTTTTCGCCCTCGGAGACCCAGTACTTC. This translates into CASSFSPSETQYF.